The 27 T cell receptor beta chains in this list originate from one sample, sequenced in a study of radiotherapy plus CTLA-4 blockade in lung cancer. Produced via immunoSEQ multiplex PCR; TCRdb's table is partial and in-frame only. The sample lists about 120,000 clones; around 75% were seen once. The sample was peripheral blood, taken from a patient treated with radiotherapy plus ipilimumab. All receptors derive from a human donor with non-small cell lung cancer who had a partial response to radiotherapy plus ipilimumab.

The rearrangement links TRBV4-3 to TRBJ1-4; D not resolved. Germline V gene data show CDR1 as LGHNA and CDR2 as YSLEER. The CDR3 runs 15 residues. Trimming cost V 0 bases and J 5 bases, with 10 bases left between them. The CDR3 loop reads CASSQDWPTNEKLFF. CDR3 coding DNA: TGCGCCAGCAGCCAAGATTGGCCCACGAATGAAAAACTGTTTTTT.

This chain links TRBV19 with TRBJ2-3; 8 bases align to TRBD1. Germline-derived CDR1 and CDR2 are LNHDA and SQIVND (reference sequence). J was trimmed by 5 bases and V by 0 bases; bases with no gene match: 7. The CDR3 spans 16 residues. The CDR3 nucleotides read TGTGCCAGTAGTATAGATCGTGGACAGGGAGTAGATACGCAGTATTTT. Translation gives CASSIDRGQGVDTQYF. Full variable domain (rest looked up from reference TRBV19 and TRBJ2-3): DGGITQSPKYLFRKEGQNVTLSCEQNLNHDAMYWYRQDPGQGLRLIYYSQIVNDFQKGDIAEGYSVSREKKESFPLTVTSAQKNPTAFYLCASSIDRGQGVDTQYFGPGTRLTVL.

This clone was recorded a few times. This chain joins TRBV10-1 and TRBJ2-2; 10 bases map to TRBD2. The length of the CDR3 is 16 residues. The V segment lost 4 bases and the J segment 4 bases; nucleotides outside the gene matches: 6. CDR1 is WNHNN and CDR2 is SYGVQD in the germline V gene (reference sequence). The CDR3 protein is CASSALAGVGTGELFF. In DNA form, the CDR3 reads TGCGCCAGCAGTGCCCTAGCGGGAGTGGGCACCGGGGAGCTGTTTTTT.

The rearrangement links TRBV2 to TRBJ2-7; D is ambiguous. The CDR3 is made up of 12 amino acids. V was pared by 7 bases and J by 2 bases, with 9 bases between. CDR1 SNHLY and CDR2 FYNNEI come from the germline V gene. The CDR3 DNA follows: TGTGCCAGCAAAGGCAGCGCCTACGAGCAGTACTTC. This translates into CASKGSAYEQYF.

The chain couples TRBV7-2 to TRBJ2-6; 9 bases match TRBD1. The V gene end was trimmed by 8 bases and the J gene end by 0 bases; junction bases not matched to a gene: 14. This CDR3 has 19 amino acids. Germline V lookup: CDR1 SGHTA, CDR2 FQGNSA. DNA for the CDR3: TGTGCCAGCCTCGGGACAGGGACTCTCATCTTCTCTGGGGCCAACGTCCTGACTTTC. Translating it yields CASLGTGTLIFSGANVLTF.

The genes are TRBV6-1 and TRBJ1-3; D call uncertain. Germline lookup yields CDR1 MNHNS and CDR2 SASEGT. The CDR3 has 15 residues. V lost 6 bases to trimming and J lost 0 bases, with 12 bases between them. Written as DNA, the CDR3 is TGTGCCAGCAGCACGACTTGGAGCTCTGGAAACACCATATATTTT. The encoded protein is CASSTTWSSGNTIYF.

Here the CDR3 DNA reads TGTGCCAGTCAGGCAGGGAATCAGCCCCAGCATTTT. Protein product: CASQAGNQPQHF. The chain is built from TRBV19 and TRBJ1-5, with D possibly being TRBD1 (5 bases). Germline V gene lookup returns CDR1 LNHDA and CDR2 SQIVND (reference sequence). The CDR3 contains 12 residues. Trimming pared 8 bases from V and 4 bases from J, leaving 9 bases between.

This rearrangement joins TRBV5-1 to TRBJ1-2; D call uncertain. The CDR3 loop spans 12 amino acids. V was clipped by 5 bases and J by 2 bases, with 7 bases between them. Germline CDR1 reads SGHRS; CDR2 reads YFSETQ. In DNA form, the CDR3 reads TGCGCCAGCAGTGTAGAGAACTATGGCTACACCTTC. Its protein product is CASSVENYGYTF.

V and J are TRBV7-2 and TRBJ2-2; 12 bases map to TRBD2. Per germline, CDR1 SGHTA and CDR2 FQGNSA. This CDR3 comprises 19 residues. Trimming at V came to 3 bases and at J to 4 bases, leaving 12 bases not matched to a gene. Here the CDR3 DNA reads TGTGCCAGCAGCTTTTTACTAGCGGGAGGAATTTCGCGCACCGGGGAGCTGTTTTTT. Translating it yields CASSFLLAGGISRTGELFF.

The rearrangement joins TRBV6-1 to TRBJ2-7, with TRBD1 matching over 9 bases. Germline V gene data show CDR1 as MNHNS and CDR2 as SASEGT. Trimming removed 1 base from V and 2 bases from J; junction bases left unmatched: 3. There are 15 residues in the CDR3. For the CDR3, the DNA is TGTGCCAGCAGTGAAGTAGGGACAGGGCCCTACGAGCAGTACTTC. Its protein product is CASSEVGTGPYEQYF.

This CDR3 is CASSKGLAGGDEQYV. The CDR3 bases are TGTGCCAGCAGCAAAGGCCTAGCGGGAGGGGACGAGCAGTACGTC. V gene TRBV21-1 combines with J gene TRBJ2-7; the table's D gene call, TRBD2, was not cross checked with the DNA. TRBV21-1 is reported as a pseudogene. This CDR3 contains 15 residues.

This clone was detected only once. CDR3 nucleotide sequence: TGTGCCAGTAGTCGGGGGGAGACTAGCACAGATACGCAGTATTTT. Its translation: CASSRGETSTDTQYF. The J gene is TRBJ2-3, the V gene TRBV19; the match to TRBD2 covers 7 bases. Per germline, CDR1 LNHDA and CDR2 SQIVND (reference sequence). Trimming cost V 5 bases and J 0 bases; bases outside gene matches: 5. The CDR3 spans 15 residues.

This clone was counted only a few times. This chain joins TRBV2 and TRBJ1-1, with D possibly being TRBD1 (6 bases). Germline CDR1 reads SNHLY; CDR2 reads FYNNEI. V was clipped by 7 bases and J by 8 bases, with 20 bases between them. The CDR3 length is 14 residues. The CDR3 here is CASNPGQRRAEAFF. The CDR3 DNA follows: TGTGCCAGCAACCCTGGACAGCGACGAGCCGAAGCTTTCTTT.

The genes are TRBV18 and TRBJ2-7; TRBD2 matches 13 bases. The CDR3 length is 17 residues. Germline V CDR1 and CDR2: KGHSH, LQKENI. V shed 2 bases and J 3 bases; nucleotides not matched to a gene: 7. This CDR3 is CASSPELAGGLYYEQYF. CDR3 nucleotides: TGTGCCAGCTCACCAGAACTAGCGGGAGGGTTATACTACGAGCAGTACTTC. The whole variable domain, remainder taken from reference TRBV18 and TRBJ2-7, is NAGVMQNPRHLVRRRGQEARLRCSPMKGHSHVYWYRQLPEEGLKFMVYLQKENIIDESGMPKERFSAEFPKEGPSILRIQQVVRGDSAAYFCASSPELAGGLYYEQYFGPGTRLTVT.

The rearrangement links TRBV11-3 to TRBJ2-5, with a tentative D call TRBD1 (6 bases). V shed 8 bases and J shed 2 bases, with 12 bases lying between them. The CDR3 covers 13 residues. CDR1 and CDR2 from the germline V gene are SGHNT and YENEEA. CDR3 nucleotides: TGTGCCAGCTCCCGAGGGACACAAGAGACCCAGTACTTC. Translated, it gives CASSRGTQETQYF.

The genes are TRBV18 and TRBJ2-2; 11 bases are shared with TRBD1. V was pared by 5 bases and J by 0 bases, with 5 bases of the junction left unmatched. CDR1 is KGHSH, CDR2 LQKENI, per germline. CDR3 length: 17 residues. The CDR3 region is CASSGTGQGANTGELFF. CDR3 DNA sequence: TGTGCCAGCTCAGGAACGGGACAGGGGGCGAACACCGGGGAGCTGTTTTTT.

This rearrangement joins TRBV28 to TRBJ2-7; 9 bases are shared with TRBD1. Trimming took 6 bases from V and 5 from J; bases not matched to a gene: 11. CDR1 and CDR2 (germline): MDHEN, SYDVKM. The CDR3 runs 15 residues. CDR3 loop: CASRQRTGGEHEQYF. CDR3 coding DNA: TGTGCCAGCAGACAAAGAACAGGGGGCGAACACGAGCAGTACTTC.

The gene calls are TRBV6-5 and TRBJ1-2, with no clear D. This CDR3 is 15 amino acids long. The germline gives CDR1 MNHEY, CDR2 SVGAGI. The V end lost 5 bases, the J end lost 0 bases, and 13 bases lay between the germline ends. The chain's CDR3 is CASSAERVTNYGYTF. CDR3 sequence (DNA): TGTGCCAGCAGTGCGGAGAGGGTTACTAACTATGGCTACACCTTC.

The CDR3 DNA reads TGTGCCAGCAGCGTACCGGTCGGCTCCTACAATGAGCAGTTCTTC. Its translation: CASSVPVGSYNEQFF. The V call is TRBV5-4, the J call TRBJ2-1; D ambiguous. CDR1 is SGHNT, CDR2 YYREEE, per germline (reference sequence). CDR3 length: 15 amino acids. The V and J ends lost 4 bases and 0 bases respectively, with 11 bases between them.

This sequence joins TRBV2 and TRBJ1-5; D is uncertain. V lost 7 bases and J lost 1, with 17 bases in between. The CDR3 runs 16 residues. Germline CDR1 reads SNHLY; CDR2 reads FYNNEI. The chain's CDR3 is CASTKTPTDSNQPQHF. CDR3 in DNA: TGTGCCAGCACCAAAACCCCCACAGACAGCAATCAGCCCCAGCATTTT.

In nucleotides, the CDR3 is TGCGCCAGCAGCTCTCGACAGAGTAGCACAGATACGCAGTATTTT. As protein: CASSSRQSSTDTQYF. The V call is TRBV5-1, the J call TRBJ2-3; D possibly corresponds to TRBD1 (5 bases). The CDR3 has 15 residues. V was cut by 3 bases and J by 0 bases, with 11 bases left in between. Germline CDR1 and CDR2: SGHRS and YFSETQ.

The rearrangement links TRBV28 to TRBJ2-7; 8 bases are a match to TRBD2. CDR1 MDHEN and CDR2 SYDVKM come from the germline V gene. The CDR3 is 14 residues long. After removal of 3 bases from V and 5 bases from J, the junction contained 6 bases not matched to a gene. CDR3 nucleotides: TGTGCCAGCAGTTTGTTGCGGGGGGTCCACGAGCAGTACTTC. Translating gives CASSLLRGVHEQYF.

The chain couples TRBV7-8 to TRBJ1-1; D not certain. Trimming shortened V by 4 bases and J by 4 bases, and 16 bases separated the two germline ends. The CDR3 covers 15 residues. CDR1 SGHVS and CDR2 FQNEAQ come from the germline V gene. The CDR3 coding sequence is TGTGCCAGCAGCTCGACTTACTCTAAGTTCACTGAAGCTTTCTTT. Amino acid sequence: CASSSTYSKFTEAFF.

The chain is built from TRBV7-2 and TRBJ2-3; 9 nucleotides match TRBD2. Germline assignment: CDR1 SGHTA and CDR2 FQGNSA. This CDR3 comprises 16 residues. V trimming: 5 bases; J trimming: 2 bases; junction bases outside the gene matches: 8. CDR3 sequence reads: CASSRTSGPSTDTQYF. DNA for the CDR3: TGTGCCAGCAGCCGTACTAGCGGGCCATCCACAGATACGCAGTATTTT.

The V call is TRBV9, the J call TRBJ1-3; D gene uncertain. Looked up from germline, CDR1 is SGDLS and CDR2 is YYNGEE. The V gene lost 0 bases and the J gene lost 0 bases, with 4 bases spanning the gap. CDR3 length: 14 amino acids. The CDR3 coding sequence is TGTGCCAGCAGCGTAGGACACTCTGGAAACACCATATATTTT. This codes for CASSVGHSGNTIYF.

Worth noting for this clone: This sample also contains other DNA sequences that code for the same CDR3. The CDR3 reads CAISADTYNEQFF. The CDR3 coding sequence is TGTGCCATCAGTGCTGACACCTACAATGAGCAGTTCTTC. V gene TRBV10-3 combines with J gene TRBJ2-1; D is undetermined. Germline CDR1 ENHRY, CDR2 SYGVKD. The CDR3 consists of 13 residues. Trimming took 4 bases from V and 2 from J, leaving 6 bases between them.

The chain couples TRBV19 to TRBJ1-5, with 7 nucleotides matching TRBD1. Losses at the gene ends were 5 bases for V and 4 bases for J; bases not matched to a gene: 2. The germline gives CDR1 LNHDA, CDR2 SQIVND (reference sequence). The CDR3 totals 13 residues. The chain's CDR3 is CASSWDRNQPQHF. The CDR3 nucleotides are TGTGCCAGTAGTTGGGACAGAAATCAGCCCCAGCATTTT.